What follows describes a single T cell receptor (beta chain). Its antigen is unidentified. This specimen comes from a study of T cells after yellow fever vaccination. The V gene's germline CDR1 is SQVTM and CDR2 ANQGSEA. The CDR3 covers 13 residues. The V and J ends lost 0 bases and 5 bases respectively, with 10 bases between them. Making TCR cDNA involved 5'RACE template switching, which added UMIs and a universal primer site. TCRdb fed the 5' RACE reads into MiXCR, producing one record per CDR3 protein. The sample holds under 300,000 distinct CDR3 sequences, less than 8.5% seen once. Study-level findings and limits: Weaker overall, the secondary response nonetheless peaked faster (day 5 versus 15).

The chain is built from TRBV29-1 and TRBJ1-1; possibly TRBD1 for D (6 bases). This receptor was taken from a man aged 25-45 years who received the YFV17D yellow fever vaccine. Sequencing used CD4+ T cells sorted from PBMCs, obtained 15 days after the yellow fever booster vaccination. The CDR3 sequence: CSVEETGATEAFF. The CDR3 DNA is TGCAGCGTTGAAGAAACGGGGGCTACTGAAGCTTTCTTT. Looking up the rest from reference TRBV29-1 and TRBJ1-1 gives the full variable domain: SAVISQKPSRDICQRGTSLTIQCQVDSQVTMMFWYRQQPGQSLTLIATANQGSEATYESGFVIDKFPISRPNLTFSTLTVSNMSPEDSSIYLCSVEETGATEAFFGQGTRLTVV.